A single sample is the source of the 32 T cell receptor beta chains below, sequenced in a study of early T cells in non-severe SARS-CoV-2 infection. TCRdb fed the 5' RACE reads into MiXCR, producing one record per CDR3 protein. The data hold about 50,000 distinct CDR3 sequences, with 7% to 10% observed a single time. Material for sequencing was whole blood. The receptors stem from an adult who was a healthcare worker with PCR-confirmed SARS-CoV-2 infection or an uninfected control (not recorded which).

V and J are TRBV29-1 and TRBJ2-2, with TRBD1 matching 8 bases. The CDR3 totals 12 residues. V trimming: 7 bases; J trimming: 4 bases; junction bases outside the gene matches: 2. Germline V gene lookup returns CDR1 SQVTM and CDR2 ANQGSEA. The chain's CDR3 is CSGTGSTGELFF. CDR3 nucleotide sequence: TGCAGCGGGACAGGGAGCACCGGGGAGCTGTTTTTT.

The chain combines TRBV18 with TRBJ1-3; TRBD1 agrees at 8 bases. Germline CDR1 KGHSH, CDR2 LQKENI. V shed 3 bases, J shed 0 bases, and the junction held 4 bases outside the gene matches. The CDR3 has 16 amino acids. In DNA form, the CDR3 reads TGTGCCAGCTCACCGGGACAGGTGGGCTCTGGAAACACCATATATTTT. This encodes CASSPGQVGSGNTIYF. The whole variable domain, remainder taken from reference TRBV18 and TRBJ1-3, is NAGVMQNPRHLVRRRGQEARLRCSPMKGHSHVYWYRQLPEEGLKFMVYLQKENIIDESGMPKERFSAEFPKEGPSILRIQQVVRGDSAAYFCASSPGQVGSGNTIYFGEGSWLTVV.

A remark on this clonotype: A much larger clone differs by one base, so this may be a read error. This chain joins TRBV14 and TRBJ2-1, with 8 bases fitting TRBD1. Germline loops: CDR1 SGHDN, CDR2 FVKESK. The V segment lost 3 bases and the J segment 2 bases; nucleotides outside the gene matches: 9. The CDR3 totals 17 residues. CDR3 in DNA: TGTGCCAGCAGCCATACCCCGACAGGGGACACCTACAATGAGCAGTTCTTC. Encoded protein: CASSHTPTGDTYNEQFF.

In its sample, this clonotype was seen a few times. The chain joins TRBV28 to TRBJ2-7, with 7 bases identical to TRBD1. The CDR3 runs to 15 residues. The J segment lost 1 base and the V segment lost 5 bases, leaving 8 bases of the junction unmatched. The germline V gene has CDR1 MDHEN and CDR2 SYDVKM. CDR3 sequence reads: CASSPYGQASYEQYF. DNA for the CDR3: TGTGCCAGCAGTCCTTACGGACAGGCATCCTACGAGCAGTACTTC.

The CDR3 sequence is CSARLRAAGENTEAFF. The CDR3 region has the DNA TGCAGTGCTAGGTTAAGGGCGGCAGGTGAGAACACTGAAGCTTTCTTT. This chain connects TRBV20-1 to TRBJ1-1, with D unclear. The V gene lost 3 bases and the J gene lost 1 base, with 18 bases spanning the gap. Looked up from germline, CDR1 is DFQATT and CDR2 is SNEGSKA (reference sequence). CDR3 length: 16 amino acids.

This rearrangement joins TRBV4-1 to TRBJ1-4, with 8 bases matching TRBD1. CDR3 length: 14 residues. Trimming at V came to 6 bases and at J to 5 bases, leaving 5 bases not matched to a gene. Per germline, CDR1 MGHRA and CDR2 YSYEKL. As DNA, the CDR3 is TGCGCCAGCAGGCGACAGGGGCTAAATGAAAAACTGTTTTTT. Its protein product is CASRRQGLNEKLFF.

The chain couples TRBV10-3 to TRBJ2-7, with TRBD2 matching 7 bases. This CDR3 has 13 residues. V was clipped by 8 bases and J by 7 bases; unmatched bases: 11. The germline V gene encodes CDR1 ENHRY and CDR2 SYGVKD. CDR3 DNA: TGTGCCATCGCAGGTCCGGGCGGGGGTGAGCAGTACTTC. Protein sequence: CAIAGPGGGEQYF.

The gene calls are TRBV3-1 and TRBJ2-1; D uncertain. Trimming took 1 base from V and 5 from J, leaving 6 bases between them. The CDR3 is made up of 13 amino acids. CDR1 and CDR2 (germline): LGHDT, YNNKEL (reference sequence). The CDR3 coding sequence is TGTGCCAGCAGCCAAGTTAGGGACAATGAGCAGTTCTTC. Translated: CASSQVRDNEQFF.

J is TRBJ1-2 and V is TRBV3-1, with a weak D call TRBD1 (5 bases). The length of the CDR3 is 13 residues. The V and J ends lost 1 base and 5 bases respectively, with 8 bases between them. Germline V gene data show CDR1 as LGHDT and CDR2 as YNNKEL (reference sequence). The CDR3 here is CASSQVAGYGYTF. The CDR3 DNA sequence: TGTGCCAGCAGCCAAGTAGCAGGGTATGGCTACACCTTC.

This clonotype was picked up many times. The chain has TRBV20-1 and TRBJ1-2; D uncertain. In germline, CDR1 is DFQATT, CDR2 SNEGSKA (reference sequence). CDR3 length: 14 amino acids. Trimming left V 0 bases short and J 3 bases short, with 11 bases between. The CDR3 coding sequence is TGCAGTGCTAGAGATACATCAAGGGACTATGGCTACACCTTC. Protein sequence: CSARDTSRDYGYTF.

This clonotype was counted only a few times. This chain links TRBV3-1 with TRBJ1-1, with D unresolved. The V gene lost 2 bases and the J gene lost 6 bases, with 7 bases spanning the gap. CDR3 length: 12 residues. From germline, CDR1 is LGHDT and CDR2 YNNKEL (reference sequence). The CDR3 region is CASSQNRAEAFF. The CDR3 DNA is TGTGCCAGCAGCCAAAACCGGGCTGAAGCTTTCTTT.

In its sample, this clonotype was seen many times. CDR3 amino acids: CSVGEGHEQYF. The CDR3 DNA follows: TGCAGTGTGGGGGAGGGGCACGAGCAGTACTTC. The gene calls are TRBV20-1 and TRBJ2-7, with 7 bases aligning to TRBD2. CDR3 length equals 11 residues. The trim removed 7 bases at V and 5 bases at J, leaving 5 bases unmatched. Germline CDR1 DFQATT, CDR2 SNEGSKA (reference sequence).

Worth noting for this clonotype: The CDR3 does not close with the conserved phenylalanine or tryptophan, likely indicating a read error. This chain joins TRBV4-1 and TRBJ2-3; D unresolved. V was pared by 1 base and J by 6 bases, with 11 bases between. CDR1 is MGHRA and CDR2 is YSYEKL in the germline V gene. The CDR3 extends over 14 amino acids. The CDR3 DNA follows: TGCGCCAGCAGCCAAGTCTTATTCGGGGATACGCAGTATCTT. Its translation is CASSQVLFGDTQYL.

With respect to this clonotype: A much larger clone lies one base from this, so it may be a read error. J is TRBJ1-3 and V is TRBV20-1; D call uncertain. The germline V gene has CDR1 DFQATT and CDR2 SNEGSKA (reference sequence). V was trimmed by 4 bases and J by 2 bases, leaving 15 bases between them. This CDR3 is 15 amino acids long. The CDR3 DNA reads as TGCAGTGCTAACCCCTCGGCAGACACTGGAAACACCATATATTTT. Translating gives CSANPSADTGNTIYF.

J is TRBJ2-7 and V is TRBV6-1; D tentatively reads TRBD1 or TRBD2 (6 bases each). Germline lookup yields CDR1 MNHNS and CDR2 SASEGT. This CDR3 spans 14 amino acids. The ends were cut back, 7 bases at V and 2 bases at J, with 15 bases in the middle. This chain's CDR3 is CASTATRGAYEQYF. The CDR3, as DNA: TGTGCCAGCACCGCTACTAGGGGGGCCTACGAGCAGTACTTC.

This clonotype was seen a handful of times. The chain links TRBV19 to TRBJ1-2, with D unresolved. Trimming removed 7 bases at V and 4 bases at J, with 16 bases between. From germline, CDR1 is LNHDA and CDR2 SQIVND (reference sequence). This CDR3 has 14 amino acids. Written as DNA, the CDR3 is TGTGCCAGTAAGTCTCGAGACCCAAGCTATGGCTACACCTTC. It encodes CASKSRDPSYGYTF.

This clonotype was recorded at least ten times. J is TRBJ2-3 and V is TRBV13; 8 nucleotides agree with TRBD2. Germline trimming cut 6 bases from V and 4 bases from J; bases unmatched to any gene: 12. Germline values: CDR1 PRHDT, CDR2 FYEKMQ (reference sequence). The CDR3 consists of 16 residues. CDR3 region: CASSLPPGLVPDTQYF. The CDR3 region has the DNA TGTGCCAGCAGTCTTCCCCCGGGACTAGTCCCAGATACGCAGTATTTT.

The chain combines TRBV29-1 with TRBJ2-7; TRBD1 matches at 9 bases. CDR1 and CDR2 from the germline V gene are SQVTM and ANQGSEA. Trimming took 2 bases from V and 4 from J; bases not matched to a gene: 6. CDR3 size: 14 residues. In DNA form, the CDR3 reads TGCAGCGTTGAATTACAGGGGGCGGGGTACGAGCAGTACTTC. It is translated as CSVELQGAGYEQYF.

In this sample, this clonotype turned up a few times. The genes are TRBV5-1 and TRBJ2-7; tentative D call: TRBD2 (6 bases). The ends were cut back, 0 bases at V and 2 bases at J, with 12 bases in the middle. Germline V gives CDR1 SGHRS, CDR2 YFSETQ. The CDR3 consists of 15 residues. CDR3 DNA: TGCGCCAGCAGCTTGGTTTCGGGGGAGCCCTACGAGCAGTACTTC. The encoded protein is CASSLVSGEPYEQYF.

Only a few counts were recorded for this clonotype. The CDR3 sequence: CASSVGITSDQETQYF. In DNA form, the CDR3 reads TGTGCCAGCAGCGTAGGGATCACTAGCGACCAAGAGACCCAGTACTTC. The chain combines TRBV9 with TRBJ2-5; 7 bases are a match to TRBD2. J lost 0 bases, V lost 0 bases, and 5 bases had no gene match. The CDR3 sequence is 16 residues long. The germline gives CDR1 SGDLS, CDR2 YYNGEE.

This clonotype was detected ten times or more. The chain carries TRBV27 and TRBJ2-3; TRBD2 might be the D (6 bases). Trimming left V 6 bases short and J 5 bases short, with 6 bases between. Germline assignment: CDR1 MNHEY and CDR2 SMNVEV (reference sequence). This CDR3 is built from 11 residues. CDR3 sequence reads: CASRGGDTQYF. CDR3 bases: TGTGCCAGCAGGGGGGGAGATACGCAGTATTTT.

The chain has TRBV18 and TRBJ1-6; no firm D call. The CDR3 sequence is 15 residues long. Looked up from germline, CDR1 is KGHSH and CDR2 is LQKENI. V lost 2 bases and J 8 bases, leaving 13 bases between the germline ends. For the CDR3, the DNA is TGTGCCAGCTCACCAGCGGAGTCGGGGTATTCACCCCTCCACTTT. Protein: CASSPAESGYSPLHF.

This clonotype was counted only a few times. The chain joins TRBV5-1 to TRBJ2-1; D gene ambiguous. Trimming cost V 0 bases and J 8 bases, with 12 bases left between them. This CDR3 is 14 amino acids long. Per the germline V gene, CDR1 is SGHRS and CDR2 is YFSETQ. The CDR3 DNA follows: TGCGCCAGCAGCTTGGAACTCCCAGGCGATGAGCAGTTCTTC. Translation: CASSLELPGDEQFF.

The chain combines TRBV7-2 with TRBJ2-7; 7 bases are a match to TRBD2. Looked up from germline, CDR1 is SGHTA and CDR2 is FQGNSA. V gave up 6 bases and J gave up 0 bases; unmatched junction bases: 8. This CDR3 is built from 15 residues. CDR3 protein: CASRILAESSYEQYF. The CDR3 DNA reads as TGTGCCAGCAGGATTCTAGCGGAAAGCTCCTACGAGCAGTACTTC.

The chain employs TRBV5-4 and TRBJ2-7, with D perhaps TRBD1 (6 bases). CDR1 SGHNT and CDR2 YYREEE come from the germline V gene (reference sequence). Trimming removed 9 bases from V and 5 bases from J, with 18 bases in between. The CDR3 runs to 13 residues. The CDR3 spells CATASWGTNEQYF. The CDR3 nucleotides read TGTGCCACCGCCTCTTGGGGGACAAACGAGCAGTACTTC.

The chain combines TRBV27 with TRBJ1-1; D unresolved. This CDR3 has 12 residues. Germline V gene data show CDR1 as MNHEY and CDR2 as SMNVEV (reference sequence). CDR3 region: CVCRAGNTEAFF. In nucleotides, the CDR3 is TGTGTTTGTCGGGCGGGGAACACTGAAGCTTTCTTT.

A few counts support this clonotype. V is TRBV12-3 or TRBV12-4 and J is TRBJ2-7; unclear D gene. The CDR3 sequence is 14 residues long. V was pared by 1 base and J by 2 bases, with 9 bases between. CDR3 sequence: CASSLGLPTYEQYF. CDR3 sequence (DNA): TGTGCCAGCAGTTTAGGACTGCCAACCTACGAGCAGTACTTC.

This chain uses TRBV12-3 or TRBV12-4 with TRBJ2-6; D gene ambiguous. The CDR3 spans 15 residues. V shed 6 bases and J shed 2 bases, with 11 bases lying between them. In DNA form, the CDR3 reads TGTGCCAGCAGCCGCAGGATCCCTGGGGCCAACGTCCTGACTTTC. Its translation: CASSRRIPGANVLTF.

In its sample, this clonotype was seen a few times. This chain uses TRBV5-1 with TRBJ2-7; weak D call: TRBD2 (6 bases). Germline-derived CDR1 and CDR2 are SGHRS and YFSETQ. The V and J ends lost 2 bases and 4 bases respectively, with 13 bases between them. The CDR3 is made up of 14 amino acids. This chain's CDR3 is CASSFAGIGYEQYF. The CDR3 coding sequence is TGCGCCAGCAGCTTCGCGGGGATTGGGTACGAGCAGTACTTC.

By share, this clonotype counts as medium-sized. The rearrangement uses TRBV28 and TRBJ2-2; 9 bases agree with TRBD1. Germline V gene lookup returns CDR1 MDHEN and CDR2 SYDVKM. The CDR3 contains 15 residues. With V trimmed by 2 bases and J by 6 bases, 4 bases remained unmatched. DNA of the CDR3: TGTGCCAGCAGTTTAACAGGGGGCGCATCCGGGGAGCTGTTTTTT. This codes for CASSLTGGASGELFF.

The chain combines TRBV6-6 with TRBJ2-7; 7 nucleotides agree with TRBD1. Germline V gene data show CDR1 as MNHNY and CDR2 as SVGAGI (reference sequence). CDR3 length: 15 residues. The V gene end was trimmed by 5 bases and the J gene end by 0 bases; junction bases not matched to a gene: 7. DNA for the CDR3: TGTGCCAGCAGTAACCGGACAGGCTACTCCTACGAGCAGTACTTC. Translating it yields CASSNRTGYSYEQYF.

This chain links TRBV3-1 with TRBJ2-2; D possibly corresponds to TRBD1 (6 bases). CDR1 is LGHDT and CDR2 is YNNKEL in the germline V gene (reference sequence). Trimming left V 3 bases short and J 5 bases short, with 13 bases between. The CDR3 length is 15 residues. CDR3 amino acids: CASSQSNRETGELFF. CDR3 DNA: TGTGCCAGCAGCCAGTCCAACAGGGAGACCGGGGAGCTGTTTTTT.